Each of the 26 T cell receptor beta chains below was sequenced from the same sample in a study of STAT5B mutations in CD4+ large granular lymphocyte leukemia. TCRdb keeps only in-frame clones here, not all; method: immunoSEQ multiplex PCR. The sample records 25,000 to 30,000 clones, approximately 79% being singletons. Sample: CD4+ T cells from blood buffy coats. The receptors derive from a human donor in good health.

The chain joins TRBV7-8 to TRBJ1-4, with 7 bases lining up with TRBD1. This CDR3 is built from 14 residues. Trimming took 0 bases from V and 6 from J; bases not matched to a gene: 1. Per germline, CDR1 SGHVS and CDR2 FQNEAQ. As DNA, the CDR3 is TGTGCCAGCAGCTTAGCAGACAGGGATGAAAAACTGTTTTTT. Translation: CASSLADRDEKLFF.

The chain has TRBV6-5 and TRBJ1-2; D is uncertain. V was clipped by 0 bases and J by 0 bases, with 11 bases between them. The CDR3 consists of 16 residues. The germline CDR1 and CDR2 sequences are MNHEY and SVGAGI. CDR3 in DNA: TGTGCCAGCAGTTACTCGGGCGGACTGACTAACTATGGCTACACCTTC. Its protein is CASSYSGGLTNYGYTF.

This chain links TRBV5-1 with TRBJ1-1; tentative D call: TRBD1 (5 bases). Germline assignment: CDR1 SGHRS and CDR2 YFSETQ. Trimming removed 4 bases from V and 3 bases from J, with 16 bases in between. CDR3 size: 15 residues. The CDR3 DNA is TGCGCCAGCAGCCTGCGGCCCTCGGGGGACACTGAAGCTTTCTTT. This sequence encodes CASSLRPSGDTEAFF.

The chain employs TRBV4-2 and TRBJ2-1; 9 bases line up with TRBD2. Germline CDR1 LGHNA, CDR2 YNFKEQ. CDR3 length: 18 amino acids. V was clipped by 4 bases and J by 7 bases; unmatched bases: 17. As DNA, the CDR3 is TGTGCCAGCAGCCGTAACTGGGGTCCGGCGGGGGGGCTGAATGAGCAGTTCTTC. Translation: CASSRNWGPAGGLNEQFF.

This chain connects TRBV9 to TRBJ1-1, with D unclear. Trimming took off 0 bases at V and 4 bases at J, with 7 bases between the two ends. The CDR3 length is 13 residues. In germline, CDR1 is SGDLS, CDR2 YYNGEE. The CDR3 spells CASSVGGSTEAFF. The CDR3 coding sequence is TGTGCCAGCAGCGTAGGTGGGAGCACTGAAGCTTTCTTT.

The V call is TRBV6-5, the J call TRBJ2-7; D remains ambiguous. The ends were cut back, 0 bases at V and 2 bases at J, with 5 bases in the middle. CDR1 is MNHEY, CDR2 SVGAGI, per germline. The CDR3 loop spans 13 amino acids. The CDR3 loop reads CASSYSGAYEQYF. The CDR3 DNA sequence: TGTGCCAGCAGTTACTCCGGAGCCTACGAGCAGTACTTC.

J is TRBJ1-6 and V is TRBV27; D gene uncertain. The CDR3 has 13 amino acids. The V gene's germline CDR1 is MNHEY and CDR2 SMNVEV (reference sequence). The V and J ends lost 3 bases and 8 bases respectively, with 8 bases between them. The CDR3 loop is CASSFTPDSPLHF. DNA of the CDR3: TGTGCCAGCAGTTTTACTCCTGATTCACCCCTCCACTTT.

V usage is TRBV13 and J usage is TRBJ1-2, with D possibly matching TRBD1 (6 bases). The germline V gene has CDR1 PRHDT and CDR2 FYEKMQ (reference sequence). The CDR3 loop spans 15 amino acids. Trimming removed 5 bases at V and 4 bases at J, with 17 bases between. This CDR3 reads CASSLRDTRLYGYTF. CDR3 nucleotide sequence: TGTGCCAGCAGCCTCCGGGACACGAGACTCTATGGCTACACCTTC. The full variable domain, its missing parts supplied by reference TRBV13 and TRBJ1-2, is AAGVIQSPRHLIKEKRETATLKCYPIPRHDTVYWYQQGPGQDPQFLISFYEKMQSDKGSIPDRFSAQQFSDYHSELNMSSLELGDSALYFCASSLRDTRLYGYTFGSGTRLTVV.

The J gene is TRBJ1-6, the V gene TRBV7-2, with a tentative D call TRBD1 (6 bases). This CDR3 is 14 amino acids long. Germline V gives CDR1 SGHTA, CDR2 FQGNSA. V was clipped by 5 bases and J by 7 bases, with 12 bases between them. The CDR3 nucleotides are TGTGCCAGCAGCCGGACTACAGGGAATTCACCCCTCCACTTT. It specifies CASSRTTGNSPLHF. The full variable domain, completed using reference TRBV7-2 and TRBJ1-6, is GAGVSQSPSNKVTEKGKDVELRCDPISGHTALYWYRQSLGQGLEFLIYFQGNSAPDKSGLPSDRFSAERTGGSVSTLTIQRTQQEDSAVYLCASSRTTGNSPLHFGNGTRLTVT.

This rearrangement joins TRBV7-2 to TRBJ1-4; TRBD1 matches 7 bases. Germline CDR1 SGHTA, CDR2 FQGNSA. Losses at the gene ends were 5 bases for V and 4 bases for J; bases not matched to a gene: 7. The CDR3 totals 15 residues. The CDR3 is CASSGWGQINEKLFF. CDR3 DNA sequence: TGTGCCAGCAGCGGATGGGGACAGATTAATGAAAAACTGTTTTTT.

The chain is built from TRBV7-2 and TRBJ2-3, with a tentative D call TRBD2 (6 bases). The CDR3 contains 15 residues. The V gene's germline CDR1 is SGHTA and CDR2 FQGNSA. V was shortened by 5 bases and J by 4 bases, with 16 bases between the two germline ends. For the CDR3, the DNA is TGTGCCAGCAGCCCTCCTAGCGTCCGGGCAGATACGCAGTATTTT. Amino acids: CASSPPSVRADTQYF.

This clone was found a few times. Its ends do not fully match the called genes, so a read error is possible. V usage is TRBV6-5 and J usage is TRBJ1-2, with D possibly TRBD1 on 5 matching bases. Germline lookup yields CDR1 MNHEY and CDR2 SVGAGI. The CDR3 runs to 13 residues. Written as DNA, the CDR3 is TGTGCCACCAGTGGGGCCATTAACTATGGCTACACCTTC. Translation gives CATSGAINYGYTF.

The chain combines TRBV5-4 with TRBJ2-7, with a weak D call TRBD1 (6 bases). The CDR3 runs to 14 residues. Germline V gives CDR1 SGHNT, CDR2 YYREEE (reference sequence). V was clipped by 0 bases and J by 6 bases, with 13 bases between them. CDR3: CASSLVGAGVEQYV. For the CDR3, the DNA is TGTGCCAGCAGCTTGGTCGGGGCAGGGGTCGAGCAGTACGTC.

The V gene is TRBV6-5, the J gene TRBJ2-1; D not resolved. There are 11 residues in the CDR3. Trimming left V 4 bases short and J 3 bases short, with 1 base between. Germline lookup yields CDR1 MNHEY and CDR2 SVGAGI. The CDR3 spells CASSFYNEQFF. In DNA, the CDR3 is TGTGCCAGCAGTTTCTACAATGAGCAGTTCTTC.

V and J are TRBV6-1 and TRBJ2-5; 15 bases are a match to TRBD2. This CDR3 contains 14 residues. V was clipped by 5 bases and J by 7 bases; unmatched bases: 2. Germline CDR1 is MNHNS and CDR2 is SASEGT. As DNA, the CDR3 is TGTGCCAGCAGTCCGGGACTAGCGGGGGGGACCCAGTACTTC. Translation gives CASSPGLAGGTQYF.

Only a few counts were recorded for this clone. This sequence joins TRBV19 and TRBJ1-3; a possible D gene is TRBD1 (5 bases). The CDR3 extends over 16 amino acids. Trimming took off 3 bases at V and 4 bases at J, with 16 bases between the two ends. Germline assignment: CDR1 LNHDA and CDR2 SQIVND (reference sequence). CDR3 nucleotide sequence: TGTGCCAGTAGTATCGGAGCAGGGACGCTAGGAAACACCATATATTTT. It codes for CASSIGAGTLGNTIYF.

This clone was detected only a few times. This chain links TRBV2 with TRBJ1-1; 8 nucleotides match TRBD1. CDR3 length equals 14 residues. The V gene end was trimmed by 6 bases and the J gene end by 0 bases; junction bases not matched to a gene: 3. Germline V gene data show CDR1 as SNHLY and CDR2 as FYNNEI. The CDR3: CASSNRGMNTEAFF. CDR3 DNA: TGTGCCAGCAGCAACAGGGGGATGAACACTGAAGCTTTCTTT. The variable domain in full, with the rest retrieved from reference TRBV2 and TRBJ1-1, is EPEVTQTPSHQVTQMGQEVILRCVPISNHLYFYWYRQILGQKVEFLVSFYNNEISEKSEIFDDQFSVERPDGSNFTLKIRSTKLEDSAMYFCASSNRGMNTEAFFGQGTRLTVV.

The chain is built from TRBV4-1 and TRBJ1-4; D remains ambiguous. V was shortened by 3 bases and J by 0 bases, with 5 bases between the two germline ends. The CDR3 consists of 14 residues. Germline V gene lookup returns CDR1 MGHRA and CDR2 YSYEKL. CDR3 sequence: CASSHPATNEKLFF. The CDR3 coding sequence is TGCGCCAGCAGCCATCCGGCAACTAATGAAAAACTGTTTTTT.

This chain uses TRBV12-2 with TRBJ2-1; the table's D call, TRBD1, was not checked against the DNA. TRBV12-2 constitutes a pseudogene. CDR3 length: 14 amino acids. The CDR3 region has the DNA TGTGCAAGTCGCTTAGGACTACAGGGGTGCGAACAGTTCTTC. It yields the protein CASRLGLQGCEQFF.

About this clone itself: Mismatch with germline at one junction end may stem from a read error. In DNA form, the CDR3 reads TGTGCCAGCAGATTGGACAGGGTATATGGCTACACCTTC. This codes for CASRLDRVYGYTF. V gene TRBV5-6 combines with J gene TRBJ1-2; 8 nucleotides line up with TRBD1. From germline, CDR1 is SGHDT and CDR2 YYEEEE. The CDR3 contains 13 residues.

This chain connects TRBV28 to TRBJ2-7; a possible D gene is TRBD1 (6 bases). Trimming removed 4 bases at V and 7 bases at J, with 20 bases between. This CDR3 contains 15 residues. The germline CDR1 and CDR2 sequences are MDHEN and SYDVKM. CDR3 bases: TGTGCCAGCAGTTCTCGTGGGGGCCAGGGTATTGAGCAGTACGTC. Translating gives CASSSRGGQGIEQYV.

The V and J genes are TRBV6-1 and TRBJ1-1, with D hard to call. Trimming pared 4 bases from V and 8 bases from J, leaving 14 bases between. From germline, CDR1 is MNHNS and CDR2 SASEGT. This CDR3 spans 13 amino acids. The CDR3 bases are TGTGCCAGCAGTGTCAGACCCAGAAACGAAGCTTTCTTT. Translated, it gives CASSVRPRNEAFF.

The chain is built from TRBV7-2 and TRBJ1-5; no reliable D call. Trimming cost V 1 base and J 4 bases, with 11 bases left between them. The germline CDR1 and CDR2 sequences are SGHTA and FQGNSA. The CDR3 has 15 residues. CDR3 sequence (DNA): TGTGCCAGCAGCTTAGGGCTAGGGTTAAATCAGCCCCAGCATTTT. The encoded protein is CASSLGLGLNQPQHF.

The chain joins TRBV7-9 to TRBJ1-5, with D uncertain. Trimming took off 2 bases at V and 0 bases at J, with 5 bases between the two ends. Germline V gene lookup returns CDR1 SEHNR and CDR2 FQNEAQ (reference sequence). The CDR3 runs to 14 residues. The CDR3: CASSLSVSNQPQHF. DNA for the CDR3: TGTGCCAGCAGCTTATCGGTTAGCAATCAGCCCCAGCATTTT.

The gene calls are TRBV7-2 and TRBJ1-2; D is ambiguous. Germline V lookup: CDR1 SGHTA, CDR2 FQGNSA. This CDR3 contains 14 residues. V dropped 8 bases and J dropped 0 bases, with 13 bases sitting between them. CDR3 in DNA: TGTGCCAGCTCCCGCCAGCTAGCTAACTATGGCTACACCTTC. It yields the protein CASSRQLANYGYTF.

The chain recombines TRBV29-1 with TRBJ1-3; D not certain. V was trimmed by 3 bases and J by 3 bases, leaving 3 bases between them. The CDR3 extends over 11 amino acids. Germline CDR1 reads SQVTM; CDR2 reads ANQGSEA. CDR3 DNA: TGCAGCGTTGATGGTGGAAACACCATATATTTT. Its protein is CSVDGGNTIYF.